This T cell receptor (beta chain) was identified in a study of shared T cell receptors in the human thymus. The data were produced by immunoSEQ multiplex PCR, yet TCRdb's version contains in-frame clones alone and is incomplete. The sample includes 700,000 or so clones, 80% to 90% of them seen just once. This clone came up once. The CDR3 consists of 17 residues. CDR1 and CDR2 (germline): LGHNA, YNFKEQ. Trimming took 3 bases from V and 0 from J, leaving 18 bases between them. The same sample was also used in a study of human thymus T cells. That work adds: Corrective cardiac surgery supplied the resected thymus tissue.

The sequencing sample was made of thymocytes. The receptor comes from a girl younger than two with a congenital heart defect. J is TRBJ2-7 and V is TRBV4-2, with a possible D match to TRBD1 (6 bases). CDR3 bases: TGTGCCAGCAGCCAGTTCCCACCCGGGACAAACTCCTACGAGCAGTACTTC. Its translation: CASSQFPPGTNSYEQYF.